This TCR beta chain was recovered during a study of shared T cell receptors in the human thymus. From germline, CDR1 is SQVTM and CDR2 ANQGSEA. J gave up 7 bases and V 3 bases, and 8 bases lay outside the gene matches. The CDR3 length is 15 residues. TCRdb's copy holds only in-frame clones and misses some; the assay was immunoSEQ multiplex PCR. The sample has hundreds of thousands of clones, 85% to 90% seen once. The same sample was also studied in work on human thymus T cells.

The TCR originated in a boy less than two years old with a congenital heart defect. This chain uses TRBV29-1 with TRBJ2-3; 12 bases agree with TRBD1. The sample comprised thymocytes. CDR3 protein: CSVDGGTGGRYTQYF. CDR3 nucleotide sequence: TGCAGCGTTGACGGTGGGACAGGGGGCAGGTATACGCAGTATTTT.